A selection of T cell receptor beta chains follows, all from one sample in a study of T cell responses to AZD1222 COVID-19 vaccine. Assay used: immunoSEQ multiplex PCR; TCRdb lists only in-frame clones, some missing. The sample yields 250,000 to 300,000 clones, almost 95% seen once. The sample in question was peripheral blood, obtained 28 days after the second AZD1222 dose. Every receptor here comes from an adult who received the AZD1222 COVID-19 vaccine. Both conserved end residues are part of each CDR3. A D gene is named only where the DNA matches it firmly. Size tells how often a clone was seen (once, few, many) or the class of an expanded clone, and some rows leave it out.

TRBV15	TRBJ2-7	TRBD1	NA	CATSLDRASRYF	TGTGCCACCAGCCTGGACAGGGCCTCGAGGTACTTC
TRBV5-1	TRBJ2-3	NA	once	CASSLEPTDTQYF	TGCGCCAGCAGCTTGGAGCCCACAGATACGCAGTATTTT
TRBV18	TRBJ1-1	NA	NA	CASSPGVRGNTEAFF	TGTGCCAGCTCACCCGGCGTGCGGGGGAACACTGAAGCTTTCTTT
TRBV4-1	TRBJ2-7	TRBD2	NA	CASSFLAGGPHEQYF	TGCGCCAGCAGCTTCCTAGCGGGAGGGCCTCACGAGCAGTACTTC
TRBV25-1	TRBJ1-5	TRBD1	NA	CASSQTGVHQPQHF	TGTGCCAGCAGTCAGACAGGGGTGCATCAGCCCCAGCATTTT
TRBV5-1	TRBJ1-2	NA	NA	CASSSLDGLGYTF	TGCGCCAGCAGCTCTTTGGACGGCCTCGGCTACACCTTC
TRBV4-3	TRBJ1-2	NA	NA	CASSQDLRGPSYGYTF	TGCGCCAGCAGCCAAGATCTACGAGGGCCTAGCTATGGCTACACCTTC
TRBV9	TRBJ2-3	NA	NA	CASSVEGFSGDTQYF	TGTGCCAGCAGCGTAGAGGGGTTTTCCGGGGATACGCAGTATTTT
TRBV3-1/TRBV3-2	TRBJ2-1	NA	NA	CASSPASRNEQFF	TGTGCCAGCAGCCCCGCGTCAAGAAATGAGCAGTTCTTC
TRBV28	TRBJ1-5	NA	NA	CASSLPLNQPQHF	TGTGCCAGCAGCCTTCCCTTGAATCAGCCCCAGCATTTT
TRBV5-8	TRBJ2-7	TRBD2	NA	CASSLDGVAGPYEQYF	TGTGCCAGCAGCTTGGACGGGGTAGCGGGGCCCTACGAGCAGTACTTC
TRBV5-1	TRBJ1-5	NA	NA	CADNGGNQPQHF	TGCGCCGATAACGGGGGGAACCAGCCCCAGCATTTT
TRBV6-5	TRBJ1-2	NA	NA	CASSPPRGGYTF	TGTGCCAGCAGCCCCCCTAGGGGTGGCTACACCTTC
TRBV10-1	TRBJ1-2	NA	NA	CASVWTTLNYGYTF	TGCGCCAGCGTCTGGACAACCCTTAACTATGGCTACACCTTC
TRBV5-6	TRBJ2-2	NA	NA	CASSLASDYAGTGELFF	TGTGCCAGCAGCTTGGCCAGCGACTATGCTGGGACCGGGGAGCTGTTTTTT
TRBV5-1	TRBJ1-3	TRBD1	NA	CASSLQGTESGNTIYF	TGCGCCAGCAGCTTGCAAGGGACAGAGTCTGGAAACACCATATATTTT
TRBV2	TRBJ1-1	TRBD1	NA	CASTSGTGDTEAFF	TGTGCCAGCACCTCCGGGACAGGGGACACTGAAGCTTTCTTT
TRBV19	TRBJ2-7	NA	NA	CASSIDAEEAGYEQYF	TGTGCCAGTAGTATAGATGCGGAGGAAGCAGGGTACGAGCAGTACTTC
TRBV2	TRBJ2-6	NA	once	CASILDRSGANVLTF	NA
TRBV2	TRBJ1-5	TRBD1	NA	CASSTGDSLYSNQPQHF	TGTGCCAGCAGTACGGGGGACAGCCTCTATAGCAATCAGCCCCAGCATTTT
TRBV7-8	TRBJ1-5	NA	NA	CASSLGHEDQPQHF	TGTGCCAGCAGCTTAGGCCATGAGGATCAGCCCCAGCATTTT
TRBV28	TRBJ2-3	NA	once	CATTLARGGTDTQYF	TGTGCCACCACCCTTGCTCGCGGGGGCACAGATACGCAGTATTTT
TRBV19	TRBJ1-1	NA	NA	CASSDGRLVNTEAFF	TGTGCCTCCTCGGACGGACGCCTTGTGAACACTGAAGCTTTCTTT
TRBV18	TRBJ2-3	TRBD2	NA	CASSPGGLAGVKDTQYF	TGTGCCAGCTCACCAGGGGGACTAGCGGGGGTTAAAGATACGCAGTATTTT
TRBV4-3	TRBJ1-2	NA	NA	CASSQDEWGGGYTF	TGCGCCAGCAGCCAAGACGAGTGGGGGGGCGGCTACACCTTC
TRBV28	TRBJ1-1	NA	NA	CASSFSQLNTEAFF	TGTGCCAGCAGTTTTTCGCAATTGAACACTGAAGCTTTCTTT
TRBV27	TRBJ1-5	TRBD1	NA	CASSRQGWQPQHF	TGTGCCAGCAGTCGACAGGGGTGGCAGCCCCAGCATTTT
TRBV2	TRBJ2-7	NA	NA	CASSERGLASRDEQYF	TGTGCCAGCAGTGAACGGGGTCTAGCGTCCCGGGACGAGCAGTACTTC
TRBV11-1	TRBJ2-7	TRBD1	once	CASSLGQGAQYEQYF	TGTGCCAGCAGCTTAGGACAGGGGGCCCAATACGAGCAGTACTTC
TRBV5-4	TRBJ2-3	TRBD2	NA	CASSSHGTNYTDTQYF	TGTGCCAGCAGCTCACACGGGACTAACTACACAGATACGCAGTATTTT
TRBV5-4	TRBJ1-1	NA	NA	CASSLRGGAKIVTEAFF	TGTGCCAGCAGCTTGAGAGGGGGGGCTAAGATTGTGACTGAAGCTTTCTTT
TRBV12-2	TRBJ1-2	NA	NA	CASRSGTGEESYGYTF	TGTGCAAGTCGCTCAGGGACAGGGGAAGAGTCGTATGGCTACACCTTC
TRBV29-1	TRBJ1-5	TRBD1	NA	CSAGQGGNQPQHF	TGCAGCGCCGGACAGGGGGGCAATCAGCCCCAGCATTTT